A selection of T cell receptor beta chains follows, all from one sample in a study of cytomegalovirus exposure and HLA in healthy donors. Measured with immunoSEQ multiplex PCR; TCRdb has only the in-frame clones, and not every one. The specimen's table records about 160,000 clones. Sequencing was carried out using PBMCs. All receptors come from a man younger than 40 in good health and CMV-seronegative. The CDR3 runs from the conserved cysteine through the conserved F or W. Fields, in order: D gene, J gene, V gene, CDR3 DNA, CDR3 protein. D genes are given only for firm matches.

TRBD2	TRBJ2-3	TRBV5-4	TGTGCCAGCAGCTTTCGACTAGCGGGAGCCCGCACAGATACGCAGTATTTT	CASSFRLAGARTDTQYF
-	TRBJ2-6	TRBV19	TGTGCCAGTAGTATGGGCAGGGGCTTCTCTGGGGCCAACGTCCTGACTTTC	CASSMGRGFSGANVLTF
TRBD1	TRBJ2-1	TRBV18	TGTGCCAGCTCGCCCCGCTCCGGGACAGGGTTTAATGAGCAGTTCTTC	CASSPRSGTGFNEQFF
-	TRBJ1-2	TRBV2	TGTGCCAGCAGTGGGCAGGGCTATGGCTACACCTTC	CASSGQGYGYTF
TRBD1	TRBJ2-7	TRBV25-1	TGTGCCAGCAGTGAAGTTGACAGGGTTTACGAGCAGTACTTC	CASSEVDRVYEQYF
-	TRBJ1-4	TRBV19	TGTGCCAGTAGTATAACAGCCTTTAATGAAAAACTGTTTTTT	CASSITAFNEKLFF
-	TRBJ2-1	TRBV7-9	TGTGCCAGCAGCTCCTACTACAGGACTAACTCCTACAATGAGCAGTTCTTC	CASSSYYRTNSYNEQFF
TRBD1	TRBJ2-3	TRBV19	TGTGCTTCGGCTGTTACAGGGGGAAACACGCAGTATTTT	CASAVTGGNTQYF
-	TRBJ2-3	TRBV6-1	TGTGCCAGCAGGATAGGTACAGAAGATACGCAGTATTTT	CASRIGTEDTQYF
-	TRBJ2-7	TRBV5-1	TGCGCCAGCAGCTTGGAAAACACAGCTGCCTACGAGCAGTACTTC	CASSLENTAAYEQYF
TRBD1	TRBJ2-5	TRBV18	TGTGCCAGCTCACCACCAACAGGGGAAGAGACCCAGTACTTC	CASSPPTGEETQYF
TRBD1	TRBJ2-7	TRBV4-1	TGCGCCAGCAGCCAAACGAGGGACAGGGGGATTTTCGAGCAGTACTTC	CASSQTRDRGIFEQYF
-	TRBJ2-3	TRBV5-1	TGCGCCAGCAGCCACGACCCGACTAGAATAACAGATACGCAGTATTTT	CASSHDPTRITDTQYF
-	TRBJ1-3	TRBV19	TGTGCCAGTAGTACTCCGGGTTCTGGAAACACCATATATTTT	CASSTPGSGNTIYF
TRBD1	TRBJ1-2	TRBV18	TGTGCCAGCTCACCGGAGGGACAGGGGACTGGCTACACCTTC	CASSPEGQGTGYTF
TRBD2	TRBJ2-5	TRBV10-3	TGTGCCATCAGTGAACCCAGCGGGAGTGAGACCCAGTACTTC	CAISEPSGSETQYF
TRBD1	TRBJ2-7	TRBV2	TGTGCCAGCAGTAGGGAAGGGACAGCCTCCTACGAGCAGTACTTC	CASSREGTASYEQYF
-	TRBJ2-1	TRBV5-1	TGCGCCAGCAGCTTGGGACTAGTGACAACCTACAATGAGCAGTTCTTC	CASSLGLVTTYNEQFF
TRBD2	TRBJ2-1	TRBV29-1	TGCAGCGTCCGCGGCCTCACTGGGACTAGCGGGAGTGGTGAGCAGTTCTTC	CSVRGLTGTSGSGEQFF
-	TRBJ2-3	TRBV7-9	TGTGCCAGCAGCTTAGGTGAGGATACGCAGTATTTT	CASSLGEDTQYF
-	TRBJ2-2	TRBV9	TGTGCCAGCAGCGTAGTAACCGGGGAGCTGTTTTTT	CASSVVTGELFF
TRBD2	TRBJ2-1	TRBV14	TGTGCCAGCAGCCAAGATAGCGGGACATACAATGAGCAGTTCTTC	CASSQDSGTYNEQFF
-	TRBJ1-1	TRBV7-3	TGTGCCAGCAGCTTAACGCCCCTGAGCACTGAAGCTTTCTTT	CASSLTPLSTEAFF
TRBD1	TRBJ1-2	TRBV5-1	TGCGCCAGCAGCTTGTGGGGGACCCCGGGACAGGGGATGGCGAGCGGCTACACCTTC	CASSLWGTPGQGMASGYTF
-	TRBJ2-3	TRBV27	TGTGCCAGCGCTCTATCACAGGGAATCACGCAGTATTTT	CASALSQGITQYF
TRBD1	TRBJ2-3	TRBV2	TGCGCCAGGGATCCTACTCAGGGGGCGAGCACAGATACGCAGTATTTT	CARDPTQGASTDTQYF
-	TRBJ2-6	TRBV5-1	TGCGCCAGCAGCCCCCGTTTGACAGGGGCCAACGTCCTGACTTTC	CASSPRLTGANVLTF
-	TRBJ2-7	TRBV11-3	TGTGCCAGCAGCGACAGCGCTTCCTACGAGCAGTACTTC	CASSDSASYEQYF
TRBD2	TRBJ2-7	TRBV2	TGTGCCAGCAGAGGACGGGGGGCCTACGAGCAGTACTTC	CASRGRGAYEQYF
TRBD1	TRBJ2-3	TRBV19	TGTGCCAGTAGAGACAGGGTGGACACAGATACGCAGTATTTT	CASRDRVDTDTQYF
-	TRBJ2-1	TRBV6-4	TGTGCCAGCAGTCTTGAAGGGGGTCGAGGTGAGCAGTTCTTC	CASSLEGGRGEQFF
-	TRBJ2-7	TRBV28	TGTGCCAGCAGCCGTAACTCCCTCGGCGGGATAAACTACGAGCAGTACTTC	CASSRNSLGGINYEQYF
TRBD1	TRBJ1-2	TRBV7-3	TGTGCCAGCAGCCCGGCCCCCGGGACAGGGGATGGCTACACCTTC	CASSPAPGTGDGYTF
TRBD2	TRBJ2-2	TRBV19	TGTGCCAGTAGTAAGTTAGCGGGAGGACGGACCGGGGAGCTGCTTTTT	CASSKLAGGRTGELLF
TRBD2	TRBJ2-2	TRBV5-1	TGCGCCAGCAGCCACCTAGCGGGAGACCCGTCCGGGGAGCTGTTTTTT	CASSHLAGDPSGELFF
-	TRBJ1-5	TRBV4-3	TGCGCCAGCAGCCAAGAGGCGGCAGGGAATAATCAGCCCCAGCATTTT	CASSQEAAGNNQPQHF
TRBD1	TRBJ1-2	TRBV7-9	TGTGCCAGCAGCTTTGGGGACAGGGTACACTATGGCTACACCTTC	CASSFGDRVHYGYTF
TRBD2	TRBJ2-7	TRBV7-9	TGTGCCAGCAGCTTCGTCCTAGCGGGAGCCTACGAGCAGTACTTC	CASSFVLAGAYEQYF
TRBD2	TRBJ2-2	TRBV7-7	TGTGCCAGCAGCCCAGCCCGAGCGGGAGCGAGAACCGGGGAGCTGTTTTTT	CASSPARAGARTGELFF
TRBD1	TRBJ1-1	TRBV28	TGTGCCAGCAGTTTGGGGACAGCGAACACTGAAGCTTTCTTT	CASSLGTANTEAFF
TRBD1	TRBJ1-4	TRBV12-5	TGTGCTAGTTCCGGGACAGGGCGAGAAAAACTGTTTTTT	CASSGTGREKLFF